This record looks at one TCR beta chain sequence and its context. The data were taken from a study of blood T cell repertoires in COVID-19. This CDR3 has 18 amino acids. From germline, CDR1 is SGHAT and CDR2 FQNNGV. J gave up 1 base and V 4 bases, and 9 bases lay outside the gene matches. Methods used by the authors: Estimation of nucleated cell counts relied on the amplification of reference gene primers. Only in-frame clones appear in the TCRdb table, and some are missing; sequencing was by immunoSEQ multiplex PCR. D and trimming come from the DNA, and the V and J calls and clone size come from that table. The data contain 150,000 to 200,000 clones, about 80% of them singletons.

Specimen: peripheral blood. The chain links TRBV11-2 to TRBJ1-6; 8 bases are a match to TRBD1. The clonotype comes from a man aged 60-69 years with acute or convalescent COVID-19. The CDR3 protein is CASSYTRTGSSYNSPLHF. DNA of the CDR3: TGTGCCAGCAGCTACACTAGGACAGGGTCATCCTATAATTCACCCCTCCACTTT.